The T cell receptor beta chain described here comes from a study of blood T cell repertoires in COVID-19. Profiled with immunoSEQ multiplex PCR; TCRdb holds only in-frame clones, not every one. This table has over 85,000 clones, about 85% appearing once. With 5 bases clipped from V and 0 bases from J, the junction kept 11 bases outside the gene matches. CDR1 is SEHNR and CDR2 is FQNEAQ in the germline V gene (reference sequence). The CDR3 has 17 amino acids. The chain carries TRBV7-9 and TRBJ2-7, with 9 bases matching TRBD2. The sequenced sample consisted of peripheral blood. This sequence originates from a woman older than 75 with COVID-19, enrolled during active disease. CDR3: CASSPPGGSGSSYEQYF. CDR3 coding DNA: TGTGCCAGCAGCCCTCCCGGGGGTAGCGGGAGCTCCTACGAGCAGTACTTC.